The sequence of this TCR beta chain was determined in a study of long-term antiretroviral therapy in people with HIV. Investigators performed immunoSEQ version v3.0 at survey level. The study targeted roughly 40,000-50,000 T-cell genomes per sample in sequencing. Libraries were prepared by immunoSEQ multiplex PCR; TCRdb keeps only in-frame clonotypes and omits some of them. This sample has under 7,000 clones, with about 77% found just once. For each donor, at least one pre-ART and at least two post-ART PBMC samples were available. The ends were cut back, 6 bases at V and 9 bases at J, with 27 bases in the middle. This CDR3 is built from 16 residues. Germline V gene lookup returns CDR1 MDHEN and CDR2 SYDVKM.

The source material was unsorted PBMCs, sampled 1.8 years before starting antiretroviral therapy. This receptor was obtained from a man between 35 and 55 years old with HIV. The J gene is TRBJ2-7, the V gene TRBV28, with D perhaps matching TRBD2 (5 bases). CDR3 sequence reads: CASSPRLSGHGFAQYF. As DNA, the CDR3 is TGTGCCAGCAGCCCGAGGTTGAGCGGTCACGGATTCGCGCAGTACTTC.